This TCR beta chain was profiled in a study of blood T cell repertoires in COVID-19. Study at large: The samples span acute and convalescent COVID-19 from the United States, Italy and Spain. In each case, the material was cDNA or gDNA derived from T cells, B-cell-depleted T cells, or PBMCs.

The CDR3 runs 14 residues. V gave up 8 bases and J gave up 2 bases, with 10 bases separating them. The V gene's germline CDR1 is LNHDA and CDR2 SQIVND (reference sequence). Original handling: Amplifying reference gene primers gave estimates of nucleated cell counts. Using immunoSEQ multiplex PCR, the repertoire was profiled, and TCRdb retains in-frame clones only, with some absent. For V, J and clone size, that table is used; D and trimming come from the DNA. The repertoire consists of just over 70,000 clones, with around nine tenths occurring once and the leading ten covering 8.5%. The sequence was collected from a human donor in a cohort sampled during active COVID-19. The rearrangement joins TRBV19 to TRBJ1-6; no reliable D call. Sequencing input: peripheral blood. The CDR3 region is CASEARPYNSPLHF. CDR3 DNA: TGTGCCAGTGAAGCTCGCCCCTATAATTCACCCCTCCACTTT.